The 17 T cell receptor beta chains reported below all come from one sample, sequenced in a study of cytomegalovirus exposure and HLA in healthy donors. PCR amplification relied on 60 Vbeta primers (plus 13 Jbeta primers). TCRdb keeps only in-frame clones here, not all; method: immunoSEQ multiplex PCR. Found here are 110,000 to 150,000 clones, around 80% of them singletons; the top ten hold around 2.9%. Source material: PBMCs. The receptors were sampled from a female donor in good health and CMV-seronegative.

The chain uses TRBV2 and TRBJ2-1, with 10 bases that match TRBD2. The germline gives CDR1 SNHLY, CDR2 FYNNEI. The J segment lost 8 bases and the V segment lost 4 bases, leaving 8 bases of the junction unmatched. The CDR3 consists of 15 residues. The DNA for the CDR3 is TGTGCCAGCAGTGTAGCACTAGCGGGAATTTATGAGCAGTTCTTC. Its translation: CASSVALAGIYEQFF.

This rearrangement joins TRBV6-6 to TRBJ1-1; TRBD1 might be the D (6 bases). The CDR3 has 12 amino acids. Trimming removed 5 bases at V and 3 bases at J, with 7 bases between. Germline CDR1 and CDR2: MNHNY and SVGAGI (reference sequence). CDR3: CASSAGDTEAFF. CDR3 DNA: TGTGCCAGCAGTGCAGGGGACACTGAAGCTTTCTTT.

This clone appeared a few times. The V call is TRBV5-4, the J call TRBJ1-2; D perhaps matches TRBD1 (6 bases). Trimming cost V 4 bases and J 7 bases, with 11 bases left between them. The CDR3 runs to 12 residues. The germline gives CDR1 SGHNT, CDR2 YYREEE (reference sequence). The CDR3 here is CASSPGDSGYTF. The CDR3 coding sequence is TGTGCCAGCAGCCCAGGGGATTCTGGCTACACCTTC.

CDR3 DNA: TGTGCCAGCAGCAAAACAGGAGGCAGGGGGCGAACTGAAGCTTTCTTT. Translating it yields CASSKTGGRGRTEAFF. This sequence joins TRBV21-1 and TRBJ1-1; TRBD1, the D gene given by the table, was not confirmed from the DNA. TRBV21-1 is a listed pseudogene. CDR3 length: 16 amino acids.

V is TRBV28 and J is TRBJ2-3, with 8 bases fitting TRBD2. J gave up 0 bases and V 2 bases, and 13 bases lay outside the gene matches. This CDR3 spans 19 amino acids. Germline V gives CDR1 MDHEN, CDR2 SYDVKM. Here the CDR3 DNA reads TGTGCCAGCAGTTTAGGGGGGTGGGGTAGCGGGGAGAGCACAGATACGCAGTATTTT. It translates to CASSLGGWGSGESTDTQYF.

This chain joins TRBV9 and TRBJ1-2, with 7 bases fitting TRBD1. CDR3 size: 14 residues. Trimming cost V 2 bases and J 4 bases; bases outside gene matches: 5. Germline lookup yields CDR1 SGDLS and CDR2 YYNGEE. This CDR3 reads CASSVGGGSYGYTF. CDR3 sequence (DNA): TGTGCCAGCAGCGTTGGAGGGGGCAGCTATGGCTACACCTTC.

Only a few counts were recorded for this clone. The V call is TRBV10-3, the J call TRBJ1-1; D is perhaps TRBD1 (5 bases). The CDR3 is 11 amino acids. Germline-derived CDR1 and CDR2 are ENHRY and SYGVKD. Trimming pared 5 bases from V and 8 bases from J, leaving 9 bases between. CDR3 protein: CAISTYREAFF. The CDR3, as DNA: TGTGCCATCAGTACCTACAGGGAAGCTTTCTTT.

J is TRBJ2-3 and V is TRBV2; a weak D match, TRBD2 (5 bases). There are 15 residues in the CDR3. The germline CDR1 and CDR2 sequences are SNHLY and FYNNEI. Trimming removed 6 bases at V and 1 base at J, with 14 bases between. This CDR3 is CASRTLVRGTDTQYF. The CDR3 DNA reads TGTGCCAGCAGAACACTAGTTAGGGGCACAGATACGCAGTATTTT.

This chain connects TRBV9 to TRBJ2-2; 10 bases map to TRBD1. The CDR3 length is 18 residues. The J segment lost 4 bases and the V segment lost 3 bases, leaving 12 bases of the junction unmatched. Germline lookup yields CDR1 SGDLS and CDR2 YYNGEE. The DNA for the CDR3 is TGTGCCAGCAGCGCAACCTTTTCCGGGACAGGGGCCACCGGGGAGCTGTTTTTT. Encoded protein: CASSATFSGTGATGELFF.

This clone was recorded once. This rearrangement joins TRBV19 to TRBJ2-3; 9 positions match TRBD2. J gave up 1 base and V 1 base, and 6 bases lay outside the gene matches. The CDR3 totals 17 residues. The germline V gene encodes CDR1 LNHDA and CDR2 SQIVND (reference sequence). CDR3 sequence: CASSIGGSGSRTDTQYF. The CDR3 DNA follows: TGTGCCAGTAGTATAGGGGGTAGCGGGAGTCGCACAGATACGCAGTATTTT.

This chain connects TRBV6-1 to TRBJ1-1, with D unresolved. Trimming left V 5 bases short and J 1 base short, with 17 bases between. The CDR3 covers 16 residues. Germline CDR1 reads MNHNS; CDR2 reads SASEGT. For the CDR3, the DNA is TGTGCCAGCAGTCAAGTCATCGGGGTAGGGAACACTGAAGCTTTCTTT. This translates into CASSQVIGVGNTEAFF.

This rearrangement joins TRBV10-3 to TRBJ1-3; 11 bases line up with TRBD1. CDR1 is ENHRY, CDR2 SYGVKD, per germline. The V and J ends lost 6 bases and 6 bases, in that order; junction bases with no gene match: 10. The CDR3 contains 16 residues. The CDR3 region is CAIRAGDRGGLNTIYF. The DNA for the CDR3 is TGTGCCATCAGAGCCGGGGACAGGGGGGGATTAAACACCATATATTTT.

V and J are TRBV28 and TRBJ1-5, with 8 nucleotides matching TRBD1. The V gene's germline CDR1 is MDHEN and CDR2 SYDVKM. The CDR3 totals 18 residues. The junction had 12 bases not matched to a gene; V was cut back by 3 bases and J by 2 bases. CDR3 region: CASSFSPGTGVRNQPQHF. As DNA, the CDR3 is TGTGCCAGCAGTTTCTCCCCCGGGACAGGAGTTCGCAATCAGCCCCAGCATTTT.

The V and J genes are TRBV28 and TRBJ2-7; possibly TRBD2 for D (6 bases). Germline V CDR1 and CDR2: MDHEN, SYDVKM. The CDR3 has 13 residues. V shed 8 bases and J shed 2 bases, with 13 bases lying between them. Written as DNA, the CDR3 is TGTGCCAGCCTAGGGCGGGGCACCTACGAGCAGTACTTC. Its translation: CASLGRGTYEQYF.

The V call is TRBV19, the J call TRBJ1-2, with 8 bases identical to TRBD1. The trim removed 7 bases at V and 4 bases at J, leaving 11 bases unmatched. Germline-derived CDR1 and CDR2 are LNHDA and SQIVND (reference sequence). The CDR3 spans 15 residues. CDR3 sequence reads: CASTRTGRVVYGYTF. CDR3 in DNA: TGTGCCAGTACCCGGACAGGGAGGGTTGTCTATGGCTACACCTTC.

This clone was observed a single time. The chain links TRBV18 to TRBJ1-1; D remains ambiguous. Trimming removed 3 bases at V and 5 bases at J, with 16 bases between. This CDR3 spans 15 amino acids. CDR1 and CDR2 from the germline V gene are KGHSH and LQKENI. CDR3 sequence: CASSPRNRENTEAFF. The CDR3 DNA follows: TGTGCCAGCTCACCCCGGAACAGAGAAAATACTGAAGCTTTCTTT.

In this sample, this clone turned up once. The junction departs from germline at one end; a sequencing error may be responsible. This chain connects TRBV30 to TRBJ1-2, with 10 bases fitting TRBD1. Germline CDR1 and CDR2: GTSNPN and SVGIG (reference sequence). There are 14 residues in the CDR3. CDR3 region: CAWPTTGGYYGYPF. The CDR3, as DNA: TGTGCCTGGCCAACGACAGGGGGCTACTATGGCTACCCCTTC.